This record looks at one TCR beta chain sequence and its context. Its specificity is unknown. The authors isolated at least 6 million PBMCs per sample. Primers used in a second PCR of roughly 6 to 11 cycles were a sample-barcoded 5' primer and a J-beta primer mix. Every sample returned 3 million or more CDR3-containing paired-end reads. TCRdb processed the 5' RACE reads anew with MiXCR; each CDR3 protein has one entry. The table has over 950,000 distinct CDR3 sequences, 51% seen once. The sample comes from a study of blood T cells in healthy people across ages. Notes on the study in general: Per million T cells, the diversity of TCR beta decreased roughly linearly as age advanced. Long-lived donors had more naive CD4+ cells and higher diversity than aged donors.

The TCR sequence derives from a woman aged 55-75 years in good health. The sample was blood.

The CDR3 DNA reads TGTGCCACCGCTACAGGGGTAGGCTCCTACGAGCAGTACTTC. Amino acid sequence: CATATGVGSYEQYF. This sequence joins TRBV7-9 and TRBJ2-7, with 7 bases that match TRBD1. The junction had 9 bases not matched to a gene; V was cut back by 10 bases and J by 0 bases. The CDR3 covers 14 residues. Germline V gene data show CDR1 as SEHNR and CDR2 as FQNEAQ (reference sequence).